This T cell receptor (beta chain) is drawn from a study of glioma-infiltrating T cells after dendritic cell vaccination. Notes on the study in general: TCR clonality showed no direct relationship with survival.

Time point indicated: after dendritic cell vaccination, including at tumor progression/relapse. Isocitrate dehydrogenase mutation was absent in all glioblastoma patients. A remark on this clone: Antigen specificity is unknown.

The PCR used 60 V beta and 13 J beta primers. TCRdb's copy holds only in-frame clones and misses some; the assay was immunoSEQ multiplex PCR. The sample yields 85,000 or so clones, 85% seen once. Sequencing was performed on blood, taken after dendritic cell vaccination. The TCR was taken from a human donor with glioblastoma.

CDR3 DNA: TGTGCCAGCAGTTACCGGACAGGGAGGACCTACGAGCAGTACTTC. Protein sequence: CASSYRTGRTYEQYF. The V gene is TRBV6-5, the J gene TRBJ2-7; 8 bases match TRBD1. CDR1 is MNHEY and CDR2 is SVGAGI in the germline V gene. J lost 2 bases, V lost 2 bases, and 5 bases had no gene match. This CDR3 region has 15 residues.